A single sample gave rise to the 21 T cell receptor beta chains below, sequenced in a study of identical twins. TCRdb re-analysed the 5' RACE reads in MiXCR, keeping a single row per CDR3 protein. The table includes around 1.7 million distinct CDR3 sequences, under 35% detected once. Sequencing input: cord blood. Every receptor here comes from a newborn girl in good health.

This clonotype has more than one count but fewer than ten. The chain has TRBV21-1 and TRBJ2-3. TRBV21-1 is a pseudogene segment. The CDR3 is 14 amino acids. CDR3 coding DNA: TGTGCCAGCAGCACCAAGACTAGAACAGATACGCAGTATTTT. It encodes CASSTKTRTDTQYF.

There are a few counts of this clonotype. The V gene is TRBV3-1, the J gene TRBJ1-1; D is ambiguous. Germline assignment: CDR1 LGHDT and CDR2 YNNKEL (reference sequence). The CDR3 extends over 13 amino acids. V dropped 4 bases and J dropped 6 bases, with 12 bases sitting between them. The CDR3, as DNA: TGTGCCAGCAGCCGAAAGATCGACCCTGAAGCTTTCTTT. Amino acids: CASSRKIDPEAFF.

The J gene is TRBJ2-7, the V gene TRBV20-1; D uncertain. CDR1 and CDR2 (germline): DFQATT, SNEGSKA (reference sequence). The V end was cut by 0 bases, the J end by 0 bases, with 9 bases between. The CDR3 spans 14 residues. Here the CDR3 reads CSARDNPYSYEQYF. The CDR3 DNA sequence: TGCAGTGCTAGAGATAATCCGTACTCCTACGAGCAGTACTTC.

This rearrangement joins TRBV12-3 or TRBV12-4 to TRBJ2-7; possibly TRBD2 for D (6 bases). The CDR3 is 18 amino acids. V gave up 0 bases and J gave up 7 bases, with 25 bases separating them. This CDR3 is CASSLAPLRELSYNEQYF. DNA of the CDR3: TGTGCCAGCAGTTTAGCCCCCCTTCGGGAGCTCTCCTACAATGAGCAGTACTTC.

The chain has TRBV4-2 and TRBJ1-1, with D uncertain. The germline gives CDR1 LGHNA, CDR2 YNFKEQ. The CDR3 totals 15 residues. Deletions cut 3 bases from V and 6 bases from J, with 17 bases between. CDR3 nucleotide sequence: TGTGCCAGCAGCCATTTCAGCGAGAGTAACGCTGAAGCTTTCTTT. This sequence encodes CASSHFSESNAEAFF.

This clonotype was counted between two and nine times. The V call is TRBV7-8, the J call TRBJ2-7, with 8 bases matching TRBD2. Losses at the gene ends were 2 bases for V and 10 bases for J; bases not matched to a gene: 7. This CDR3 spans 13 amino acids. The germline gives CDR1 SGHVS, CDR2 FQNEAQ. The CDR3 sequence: CASSLYTSGPQYF. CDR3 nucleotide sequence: TGTGCCAGCAGCTTATATACTAGCGGCCCACAGTACTTC.

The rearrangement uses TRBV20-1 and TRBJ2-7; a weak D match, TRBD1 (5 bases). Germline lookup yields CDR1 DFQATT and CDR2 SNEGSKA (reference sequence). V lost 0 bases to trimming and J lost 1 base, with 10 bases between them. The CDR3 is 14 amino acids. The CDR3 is CSAREKYRSYEQYF. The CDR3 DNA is TGCAGTGCTAGAGAGAAATACAGGTCCTACGAGCAGTACTTC.

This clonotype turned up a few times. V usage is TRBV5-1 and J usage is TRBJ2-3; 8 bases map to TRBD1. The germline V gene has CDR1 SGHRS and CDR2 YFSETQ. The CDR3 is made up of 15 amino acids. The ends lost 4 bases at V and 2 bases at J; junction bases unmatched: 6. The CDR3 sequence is CASSPDRASTDTQYF. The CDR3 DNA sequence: TGCGCCAGCAGCCCGGACAGGGCTTCCACAGATACGCAGTATTTT. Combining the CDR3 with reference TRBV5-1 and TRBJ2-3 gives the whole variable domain KAGVTQTPRYLIKTRGQQVTLSCSPISGHRSVSWYQQTPGQGLQFLFEYFSETQRNKGNFPGRFSGRQFSNSRSEMNVSTLELGDSALYLCASSPDRASTDTQYFGPGTRLTVL.

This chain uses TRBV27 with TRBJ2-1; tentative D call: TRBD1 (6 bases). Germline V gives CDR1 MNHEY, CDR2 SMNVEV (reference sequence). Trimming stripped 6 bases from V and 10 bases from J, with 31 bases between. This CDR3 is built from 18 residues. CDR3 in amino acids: CASSPDSASQFVTYEQFF. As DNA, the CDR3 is TGTGCCAGCAGCCCGGACAGCGCTAGCCAGTTTGTCACCTACGAGCAGTTCTTC.

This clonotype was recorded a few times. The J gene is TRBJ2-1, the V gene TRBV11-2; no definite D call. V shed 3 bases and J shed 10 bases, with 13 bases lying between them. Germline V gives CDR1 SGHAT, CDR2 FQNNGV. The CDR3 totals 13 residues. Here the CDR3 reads CASSFASSNEQFF. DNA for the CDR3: TGTGCCAGCAGCTTCGCTAGTTCTAACGAGCAGTTCTTC.

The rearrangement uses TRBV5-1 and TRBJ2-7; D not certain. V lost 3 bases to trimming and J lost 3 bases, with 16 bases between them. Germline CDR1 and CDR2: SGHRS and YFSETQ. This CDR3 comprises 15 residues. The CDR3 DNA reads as TGCGCCAGCAGCTCGGACGCATTCCAGCTCTACGAGCAGTACTTC. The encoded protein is CASSSDAFQLYEQYF.

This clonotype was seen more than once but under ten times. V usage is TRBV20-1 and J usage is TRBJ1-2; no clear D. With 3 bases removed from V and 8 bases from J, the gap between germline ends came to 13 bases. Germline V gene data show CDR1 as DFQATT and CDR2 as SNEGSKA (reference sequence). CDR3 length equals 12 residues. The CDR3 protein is CSASRVLSGYTF. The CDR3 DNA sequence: TGCAGTGCTAGTCGGGTTTTGTCCGGCTACACCTTC.

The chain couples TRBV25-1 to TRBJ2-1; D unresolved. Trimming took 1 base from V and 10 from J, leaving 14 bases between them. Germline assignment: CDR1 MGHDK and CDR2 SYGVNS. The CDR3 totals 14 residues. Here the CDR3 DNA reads TGTGCCAGCAGTGAATCGAACGGGCTAGGAGAGCAGTTCTTC. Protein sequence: CASSESNGLGEQFF.

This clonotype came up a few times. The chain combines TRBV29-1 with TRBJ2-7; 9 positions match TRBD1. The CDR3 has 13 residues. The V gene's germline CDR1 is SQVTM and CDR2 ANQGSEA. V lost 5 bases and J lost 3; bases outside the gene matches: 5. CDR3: CSVWDRAHYEQYF. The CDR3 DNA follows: TGCAGCGTTTGGGACAGGGCCCACTACGAGCAGTACTTC.

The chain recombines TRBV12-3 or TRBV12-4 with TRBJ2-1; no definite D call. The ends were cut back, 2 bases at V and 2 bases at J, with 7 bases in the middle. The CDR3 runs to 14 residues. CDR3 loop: CASSLRIPYNEQFF. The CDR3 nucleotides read TGTGCCAGCAGTTTAAGAATCCCCTACAATGAGCAGTTCTTC.

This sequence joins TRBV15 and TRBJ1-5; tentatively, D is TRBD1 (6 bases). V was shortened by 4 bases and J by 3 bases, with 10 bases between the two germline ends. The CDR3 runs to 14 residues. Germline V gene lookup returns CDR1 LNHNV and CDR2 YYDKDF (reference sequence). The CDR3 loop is CATSTGVDNQPQHF. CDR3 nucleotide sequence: TGTGCCACCAGCACAGGGGTGGACAATCAGCCCCAGCATTTT.

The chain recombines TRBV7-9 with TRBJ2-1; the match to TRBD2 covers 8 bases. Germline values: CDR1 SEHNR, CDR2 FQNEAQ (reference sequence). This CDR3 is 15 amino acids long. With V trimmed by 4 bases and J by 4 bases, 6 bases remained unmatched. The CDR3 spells CASSSGGALYNEQFF. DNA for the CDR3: TGTGCCAGCAGCTCCGGGGGGGCTCTGTACAATGAGCAGTTCTTC.

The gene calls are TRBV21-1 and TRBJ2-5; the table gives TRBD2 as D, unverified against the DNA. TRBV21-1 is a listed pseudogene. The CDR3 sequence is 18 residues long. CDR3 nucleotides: TGTGCCAGCAGCAAACTGGGACTAGCGGGAGAAAATCAAGAGACCCAGTACTTC. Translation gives CASSKLGLAGENQETQYF.

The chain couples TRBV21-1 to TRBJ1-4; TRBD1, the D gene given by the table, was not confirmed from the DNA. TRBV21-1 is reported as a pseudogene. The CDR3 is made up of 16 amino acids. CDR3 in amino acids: CASSKGGDRLNEKLFF. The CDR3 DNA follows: TGTGCCAGCAGCAAGGGTGGGGACAGGTTAAATGAAAAACTGTTTTTT.

CDR3 residues: CASSPMDSSYEQFF. Here the CDR3 DNA reads TGTGCCAGCAGTCCGATGGACTCCTCCTATGAGCAGTTCTTC. The V call is TRBV2, the J call TRBJ2-1; perhaps TRBD2 as D (5 bases). CDR1 is SNHLY and CDR2 is FYNNEI in the germline V gene. The CDR3 runs to 14 residues. The V end lost 5 bases, the J end lost 8 bases, and 16 bases lay between the germline ends.

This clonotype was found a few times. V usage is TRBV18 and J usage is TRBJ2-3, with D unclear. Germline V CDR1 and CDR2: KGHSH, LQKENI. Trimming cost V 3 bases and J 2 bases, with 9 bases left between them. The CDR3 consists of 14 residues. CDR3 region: CASSPDRPTDTQYF. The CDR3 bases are TGTGCCAGCTCACCCGACCGACCCACAGATACGCAGTATTTT.